The sequence of this TCR beta chain was determined in a study of blood T cells in healthy people across ages. A second PCR of 7 to 11 cycles used a sample-barcoded 5' primer and a J-beta primer mix. Researchers report that each sample yielded at least 3 million CDR3-containing paired-end reads. TCRdb recomputed calls from the 5' RACE reads with MiXCR, one row per CDR3 protein. The table records about 640,000 distinct CDR3 sequences, about 30% of them present only once. Overall study results and limits: There was a strong correlation between TCR beta diversity and naive T cell percentage. Compared with aged donors, long-lived donors showed fewer expanded clones, suggesting selection.

Germline values: CDR1 MDHEN, CDR2 SYDVKM. Trimming left V 8 bases short and J 3 bases short, with 16 bases between. This CDR3 has 15 amino acids. Donor samples were obtained from healthy Caucasian individuals from Russia, aged 6 to 90. Only a few counts were recorded for this clonotype. Its cognate antigen is unknown. The sample comprised blood. This sequence was found in a woman of 80 years or more in good health. This sequence joins TRBV28 and TRBJ1-4, with D unclear. The DNA for the CDR3 is TGTGCCAGCCAACCCGGGCGCGGGCCTAATGAAAAACTGTTTTTT. This translates into CASQPGRGPNEKLFF.